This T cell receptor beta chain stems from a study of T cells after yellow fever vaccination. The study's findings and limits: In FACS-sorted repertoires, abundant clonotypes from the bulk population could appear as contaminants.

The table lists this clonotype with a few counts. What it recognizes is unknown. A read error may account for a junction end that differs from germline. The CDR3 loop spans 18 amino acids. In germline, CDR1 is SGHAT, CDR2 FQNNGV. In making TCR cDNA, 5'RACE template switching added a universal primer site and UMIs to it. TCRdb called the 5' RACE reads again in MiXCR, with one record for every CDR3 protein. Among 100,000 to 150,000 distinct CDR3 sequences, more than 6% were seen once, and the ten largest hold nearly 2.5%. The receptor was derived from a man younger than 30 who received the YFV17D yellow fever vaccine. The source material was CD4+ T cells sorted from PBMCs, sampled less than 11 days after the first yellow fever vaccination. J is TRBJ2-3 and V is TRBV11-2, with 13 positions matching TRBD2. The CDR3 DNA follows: TGTACCAGCAGCGCCTTCACCGGGACTAGCGGGGTCACAGATACGCAGTATTTT. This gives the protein CTSSAFTGTSGVTDTQYF.